The 5 T cell receptor beta chains reported below all come from one sample, sequenced in a study of cytomegalovirus exposure and HLA in healthy donors. The primer mix had 60 Vbeta and 13 Jbeta primers. Generated by immunoSEQ multiplex PCR, the TCRdb table keeps only in-frame clones and is missing some. The table shows 60,000 to 70,000 clones, with under 85% occurring only once. The sequencing sample was made of PBMCs. Source of these receptors: a young woman in good health and CMV-seronegative.

This chain uses TRBV7-3 with TRBJ2-1, with 9 bases that match TRBD2. The V gene end was trimmed by 3 bases and the J gene end by 8 bases; junction bases not matched to a gene: 8. The CDR3 runs to 15 residues. The germline V gene encodes CDR1 SGHTA and CDR2 FQGTGA. DNA of the CDR3: TGTGCCAGCAGCTTGACTAGCGGAGAAATGGATGAGCAGTTCTTC. It encodes CASSLTSGEMDEQFF.

There are a few counts of this clone. The chain couples TRBV29-1 to TRBJ1-4; maybe TRBD1 (5 bases). CDR3 length: 13 residues. Per germline, CDR1 SQVTM and CDR2 ANQGSEA. The V end was cut by 5 bases, the J end by 8 bases, with 15 bases between. CDR3 in amino acids: CSVRSGSYEKLFF. Here the CDR3 DNA reads TGCAGCGTTCGGTCAGGGTCGTACGAAAAACTGTTTTTT.

The CDR3 region is CASSQVSTGELFF. The CDR3 bases are TGCGCCAGCAGCCAAGTCAGTACCGGGGAGCTGTTTTTT. The chain has TRBV4-1 and TRBJ2-2, with D unresolved. V was trimmed by 1 base and J by 5 bases, leaving 5 bases between them. Germline V gene sequence: CDR1 MGHRA, CDR2 YSYEKL. The CDR3 covers 13 residues.

The V gene is TRBV7-9, the J gene TRBJ2-3; TRBD1 agrees at 7 bases. The CDR3 is 18 amino acids. V was clipped by 5 bases and J by 1 base; unmatched bases: 15. From germline, CDR1 is SEHNR and CDR2 FQNEAQ (reference sequence). The CDR3 is CASSHVLGGKVGTDTQYF. Written as DNA, the CDR3 is TGTGCCAGCAGCCATGTGTTAGGGGGCAAGGTTGGCACAGATACGCAGTATTTT.

The CDR3 loop reads CASSLAGQLEVGYTF. CDR3 DNA sequence: TGTGCCAGCAGTTTGGCAGGGCAGTTGGAAGTTGGCTACACCTTC. The V and J genes are TRBV27 and TRBJ1-2, with D possibly matching TRBD1 (5 bases). Germline CDR1 and CDR2: MNHEY and SMNVEV (reference sequence). The CDR3 is made up of 15 amino acids. V shed 3 bases and J shed 7 bases, with 18 bases lying between them.